This paragraph covers one TCR beta chain sequence. Its antigen is still unknown. Base quality data are lacking; no much larger clone is found one base away. Whole blood was collected in K2EDTA tubes by collaborating institutions according to the institutions' own protocols. For TCRbeta analysis, collaborators shipped samples as frozen whole blood, isolated PBMCs, or DNA extracted from either of those sample types. V and J are truncated by 2 bases and 2 bases respectively, leaving an intervening sequence of 7 bases. Sequences MNHEY (CDR1) and SVGAGI (CDR2) are obtained from the germline V gene. Reading from cysteine to phenylalanine, the CDR3 counts 13 amino acids. This entry keeps only the CDR3 DNA: 39 bases, framed from base 1. TCRbeta CDR3 regions were amplified from genomic DNA by means of the immunoSEQ Assay, a bias-controlled multiplex PCR. On the study's bioinformatics: The number of nucleated cells in each sample was estimated by amplification of reference gene primers within the assay. Sequence reads were collapsed and filtered to measure the absolute abundance of every unique TCRbeta CDR3 rearrangement. For each sample, productive Simpson clonality was calculated as the square root of Simpson's diversity index over productive rearrangements. TCRdb carries this immuneACCESS record with in-frame sequences only. Its versions omit some clonotypes, under half of them owing to an unresolved V gene in the studies checked, with the rest unexplained. The V and J calls and clone size are taken from that table; D and trimming were inferred from the DNA. The sample table contains a few hundred thousand clones; only one count was recorded for 85% to 90% of them. The biggest ten clones account for 3.5% to 4.5% of the sample.

The data stem from a study of blood T cell repertoires in COVID-19 (dated by TCRdb to 2019 to 2021). About the full investigation: Collaborator samples came from the United States, Italy and Spain and covered acute and convalescent phases of COVID-19. The material from the prospective study consisted of cDNA or gDNA derived from T cells, B-cell-depleted T cells, or PBMCs. Deeply sampled blood TCRbeta repertoires from subjects exposed to, actively infected with, or recovered from COVID-19 were included in the dataset. The repertoires were made available in a free public database intended to serve as a resource for research on the immune response to SARS-CoV-2. Samples were obtained from the ongoing ImmuneRACE study (first 160 participants) and from over 1,000 subjects provided by 6 global collaborators. A de-identified subject ID, COVID-19 status, age in years and sex were almost always included in the sample metadata. Where available, HLA class I and class II types were obtained from metadata supplied by the sample provider rather than from assay-based typing.

Overall results and qualifications from the work: The quantity of clinical and demographic metadata differed by source and by participant and was supplied without curation.

Sequences were obtained from peripheral blood. The rearrangement combines TRBV6-5 with TRBJ2-7, with the D gene not confidently named. The source is a woman between 50 and 59 years old with active or convalescent COVID-19. The nucleotide sequence is TGTGCCAGCAGTTACAGCAGGACCTACGAGCAGTACTTC. It specifies CASSYSRTYEQYF.